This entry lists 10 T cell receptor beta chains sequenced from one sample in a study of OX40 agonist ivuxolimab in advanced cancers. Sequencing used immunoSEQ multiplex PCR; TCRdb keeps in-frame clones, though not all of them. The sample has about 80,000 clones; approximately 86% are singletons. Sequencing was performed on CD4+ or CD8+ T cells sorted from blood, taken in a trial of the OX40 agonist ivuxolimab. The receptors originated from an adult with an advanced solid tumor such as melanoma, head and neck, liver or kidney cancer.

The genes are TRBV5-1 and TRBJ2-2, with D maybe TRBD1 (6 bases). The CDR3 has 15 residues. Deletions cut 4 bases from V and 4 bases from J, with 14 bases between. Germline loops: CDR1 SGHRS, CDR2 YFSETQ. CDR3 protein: CASSPRTVVTGELFF. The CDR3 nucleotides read TGCGCCAGCAGCCCCCGGACAGTGGTCACCGGGGAGCTGTTTTTT.

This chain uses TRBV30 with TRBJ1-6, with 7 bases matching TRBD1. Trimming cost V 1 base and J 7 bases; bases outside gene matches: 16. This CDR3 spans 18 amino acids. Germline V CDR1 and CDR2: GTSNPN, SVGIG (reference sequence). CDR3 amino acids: CAWSGTPPTGPLNSPLHF. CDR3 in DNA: TGTGCCTGGAGTGGAACCCCCCCGACAGGGCCGCTCAATTCACCCCTCCACTTT.

The CDR3 loop is CASSKTRGDTQYF. The CDR3 nucleotides are TGTGCCAGTAGTAAAACTCGCGGCGATACGCAGTATTTT. The rearrangement links TRBV19 to TRBJ2-3, with D unclear. Germline CDR1 LNHDA, CDR2 SQIVND (reference sequence). The V gene lost 4 bases and the J gene lost 6 bases, with 11 bases spanning the gap. The CDR3 length is 13 residues.

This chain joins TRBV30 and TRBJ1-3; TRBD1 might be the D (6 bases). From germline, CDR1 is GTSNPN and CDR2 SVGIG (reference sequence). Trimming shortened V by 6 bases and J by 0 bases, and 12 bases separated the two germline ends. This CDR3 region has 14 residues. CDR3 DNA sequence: TGTGCCTGTGCCCAGGGGATCTCTGGAAACACCATATATTTT. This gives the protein CACAQGISGNTIYF.

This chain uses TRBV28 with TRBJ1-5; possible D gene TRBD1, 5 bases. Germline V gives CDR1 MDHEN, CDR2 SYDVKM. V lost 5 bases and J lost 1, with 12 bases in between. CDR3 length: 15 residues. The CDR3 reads CASSGRQYSNQPQHF. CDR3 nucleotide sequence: TGTGCCAGCAGTGGCCGACAGTACAGCAATCAGCCCCAGCATTTT.

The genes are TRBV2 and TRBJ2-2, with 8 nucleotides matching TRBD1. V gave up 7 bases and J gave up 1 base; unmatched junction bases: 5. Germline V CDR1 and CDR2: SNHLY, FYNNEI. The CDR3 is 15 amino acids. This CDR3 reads CASISGTGNTGELFF. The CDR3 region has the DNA TGTGCCAGCATTTCTGGGACAGGGAACACCGGGGAGCTGTTTTTT. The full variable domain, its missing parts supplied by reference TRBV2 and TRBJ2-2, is EPEVTQTPSHQVTQMGQEVILRCVPISNHLYFYWYRQILGQKVEFLVSFYNNEISEKSEIFDDQFSVERPDGSNFTLKIRSTKLEDSAMYFCASISGTGNTGELFFGEGSRLTVL.

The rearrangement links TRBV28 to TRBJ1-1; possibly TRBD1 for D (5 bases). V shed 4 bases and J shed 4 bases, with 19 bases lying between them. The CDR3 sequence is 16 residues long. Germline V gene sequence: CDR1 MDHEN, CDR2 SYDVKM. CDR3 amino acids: CASSSRPGRRGTEAFF. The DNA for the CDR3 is TGTGCCAGCAGTTCCCGACCAGGGAGGCGAGGCACTGAAGCTTTCTTT. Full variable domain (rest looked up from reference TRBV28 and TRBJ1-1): DVKVTQSSRYLVKRTGEKVFLECVQDMDHENMFWYRQDPGLGLRLIYFSYDVKMKEKGDIPEGYSVSREKKERFSLILESASTNQTSMYLCASSSRPGRRGTEAFFGQGTRLTVV.

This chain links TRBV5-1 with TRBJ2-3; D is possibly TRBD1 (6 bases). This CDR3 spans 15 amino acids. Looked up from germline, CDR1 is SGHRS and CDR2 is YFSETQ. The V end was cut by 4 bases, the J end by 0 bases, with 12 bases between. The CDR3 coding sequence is TGCGCCAGCAGCGAGAACAGGGCCAGCACAGATACGCAGTATTTT. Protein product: CASSENRASTDTQYF.

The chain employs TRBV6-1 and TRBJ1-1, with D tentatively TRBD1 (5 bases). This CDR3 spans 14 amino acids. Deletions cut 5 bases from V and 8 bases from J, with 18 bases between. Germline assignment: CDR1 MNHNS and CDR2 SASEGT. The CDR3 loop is CASSPTPGRPEAFF. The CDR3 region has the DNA TGTGCCAGCAGTCCGACCCCAGGGAGACCGGAAGCTTTCTTT.

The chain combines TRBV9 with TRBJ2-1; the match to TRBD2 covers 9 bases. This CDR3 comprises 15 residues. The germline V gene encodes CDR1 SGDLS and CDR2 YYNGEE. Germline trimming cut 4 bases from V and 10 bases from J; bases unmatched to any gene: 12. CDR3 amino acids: CASSTLAGTPSEQFF. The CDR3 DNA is TGTGCCAGCAGCACACTAGCGGGCACACCGAGCGAGCAGTTCTTC.